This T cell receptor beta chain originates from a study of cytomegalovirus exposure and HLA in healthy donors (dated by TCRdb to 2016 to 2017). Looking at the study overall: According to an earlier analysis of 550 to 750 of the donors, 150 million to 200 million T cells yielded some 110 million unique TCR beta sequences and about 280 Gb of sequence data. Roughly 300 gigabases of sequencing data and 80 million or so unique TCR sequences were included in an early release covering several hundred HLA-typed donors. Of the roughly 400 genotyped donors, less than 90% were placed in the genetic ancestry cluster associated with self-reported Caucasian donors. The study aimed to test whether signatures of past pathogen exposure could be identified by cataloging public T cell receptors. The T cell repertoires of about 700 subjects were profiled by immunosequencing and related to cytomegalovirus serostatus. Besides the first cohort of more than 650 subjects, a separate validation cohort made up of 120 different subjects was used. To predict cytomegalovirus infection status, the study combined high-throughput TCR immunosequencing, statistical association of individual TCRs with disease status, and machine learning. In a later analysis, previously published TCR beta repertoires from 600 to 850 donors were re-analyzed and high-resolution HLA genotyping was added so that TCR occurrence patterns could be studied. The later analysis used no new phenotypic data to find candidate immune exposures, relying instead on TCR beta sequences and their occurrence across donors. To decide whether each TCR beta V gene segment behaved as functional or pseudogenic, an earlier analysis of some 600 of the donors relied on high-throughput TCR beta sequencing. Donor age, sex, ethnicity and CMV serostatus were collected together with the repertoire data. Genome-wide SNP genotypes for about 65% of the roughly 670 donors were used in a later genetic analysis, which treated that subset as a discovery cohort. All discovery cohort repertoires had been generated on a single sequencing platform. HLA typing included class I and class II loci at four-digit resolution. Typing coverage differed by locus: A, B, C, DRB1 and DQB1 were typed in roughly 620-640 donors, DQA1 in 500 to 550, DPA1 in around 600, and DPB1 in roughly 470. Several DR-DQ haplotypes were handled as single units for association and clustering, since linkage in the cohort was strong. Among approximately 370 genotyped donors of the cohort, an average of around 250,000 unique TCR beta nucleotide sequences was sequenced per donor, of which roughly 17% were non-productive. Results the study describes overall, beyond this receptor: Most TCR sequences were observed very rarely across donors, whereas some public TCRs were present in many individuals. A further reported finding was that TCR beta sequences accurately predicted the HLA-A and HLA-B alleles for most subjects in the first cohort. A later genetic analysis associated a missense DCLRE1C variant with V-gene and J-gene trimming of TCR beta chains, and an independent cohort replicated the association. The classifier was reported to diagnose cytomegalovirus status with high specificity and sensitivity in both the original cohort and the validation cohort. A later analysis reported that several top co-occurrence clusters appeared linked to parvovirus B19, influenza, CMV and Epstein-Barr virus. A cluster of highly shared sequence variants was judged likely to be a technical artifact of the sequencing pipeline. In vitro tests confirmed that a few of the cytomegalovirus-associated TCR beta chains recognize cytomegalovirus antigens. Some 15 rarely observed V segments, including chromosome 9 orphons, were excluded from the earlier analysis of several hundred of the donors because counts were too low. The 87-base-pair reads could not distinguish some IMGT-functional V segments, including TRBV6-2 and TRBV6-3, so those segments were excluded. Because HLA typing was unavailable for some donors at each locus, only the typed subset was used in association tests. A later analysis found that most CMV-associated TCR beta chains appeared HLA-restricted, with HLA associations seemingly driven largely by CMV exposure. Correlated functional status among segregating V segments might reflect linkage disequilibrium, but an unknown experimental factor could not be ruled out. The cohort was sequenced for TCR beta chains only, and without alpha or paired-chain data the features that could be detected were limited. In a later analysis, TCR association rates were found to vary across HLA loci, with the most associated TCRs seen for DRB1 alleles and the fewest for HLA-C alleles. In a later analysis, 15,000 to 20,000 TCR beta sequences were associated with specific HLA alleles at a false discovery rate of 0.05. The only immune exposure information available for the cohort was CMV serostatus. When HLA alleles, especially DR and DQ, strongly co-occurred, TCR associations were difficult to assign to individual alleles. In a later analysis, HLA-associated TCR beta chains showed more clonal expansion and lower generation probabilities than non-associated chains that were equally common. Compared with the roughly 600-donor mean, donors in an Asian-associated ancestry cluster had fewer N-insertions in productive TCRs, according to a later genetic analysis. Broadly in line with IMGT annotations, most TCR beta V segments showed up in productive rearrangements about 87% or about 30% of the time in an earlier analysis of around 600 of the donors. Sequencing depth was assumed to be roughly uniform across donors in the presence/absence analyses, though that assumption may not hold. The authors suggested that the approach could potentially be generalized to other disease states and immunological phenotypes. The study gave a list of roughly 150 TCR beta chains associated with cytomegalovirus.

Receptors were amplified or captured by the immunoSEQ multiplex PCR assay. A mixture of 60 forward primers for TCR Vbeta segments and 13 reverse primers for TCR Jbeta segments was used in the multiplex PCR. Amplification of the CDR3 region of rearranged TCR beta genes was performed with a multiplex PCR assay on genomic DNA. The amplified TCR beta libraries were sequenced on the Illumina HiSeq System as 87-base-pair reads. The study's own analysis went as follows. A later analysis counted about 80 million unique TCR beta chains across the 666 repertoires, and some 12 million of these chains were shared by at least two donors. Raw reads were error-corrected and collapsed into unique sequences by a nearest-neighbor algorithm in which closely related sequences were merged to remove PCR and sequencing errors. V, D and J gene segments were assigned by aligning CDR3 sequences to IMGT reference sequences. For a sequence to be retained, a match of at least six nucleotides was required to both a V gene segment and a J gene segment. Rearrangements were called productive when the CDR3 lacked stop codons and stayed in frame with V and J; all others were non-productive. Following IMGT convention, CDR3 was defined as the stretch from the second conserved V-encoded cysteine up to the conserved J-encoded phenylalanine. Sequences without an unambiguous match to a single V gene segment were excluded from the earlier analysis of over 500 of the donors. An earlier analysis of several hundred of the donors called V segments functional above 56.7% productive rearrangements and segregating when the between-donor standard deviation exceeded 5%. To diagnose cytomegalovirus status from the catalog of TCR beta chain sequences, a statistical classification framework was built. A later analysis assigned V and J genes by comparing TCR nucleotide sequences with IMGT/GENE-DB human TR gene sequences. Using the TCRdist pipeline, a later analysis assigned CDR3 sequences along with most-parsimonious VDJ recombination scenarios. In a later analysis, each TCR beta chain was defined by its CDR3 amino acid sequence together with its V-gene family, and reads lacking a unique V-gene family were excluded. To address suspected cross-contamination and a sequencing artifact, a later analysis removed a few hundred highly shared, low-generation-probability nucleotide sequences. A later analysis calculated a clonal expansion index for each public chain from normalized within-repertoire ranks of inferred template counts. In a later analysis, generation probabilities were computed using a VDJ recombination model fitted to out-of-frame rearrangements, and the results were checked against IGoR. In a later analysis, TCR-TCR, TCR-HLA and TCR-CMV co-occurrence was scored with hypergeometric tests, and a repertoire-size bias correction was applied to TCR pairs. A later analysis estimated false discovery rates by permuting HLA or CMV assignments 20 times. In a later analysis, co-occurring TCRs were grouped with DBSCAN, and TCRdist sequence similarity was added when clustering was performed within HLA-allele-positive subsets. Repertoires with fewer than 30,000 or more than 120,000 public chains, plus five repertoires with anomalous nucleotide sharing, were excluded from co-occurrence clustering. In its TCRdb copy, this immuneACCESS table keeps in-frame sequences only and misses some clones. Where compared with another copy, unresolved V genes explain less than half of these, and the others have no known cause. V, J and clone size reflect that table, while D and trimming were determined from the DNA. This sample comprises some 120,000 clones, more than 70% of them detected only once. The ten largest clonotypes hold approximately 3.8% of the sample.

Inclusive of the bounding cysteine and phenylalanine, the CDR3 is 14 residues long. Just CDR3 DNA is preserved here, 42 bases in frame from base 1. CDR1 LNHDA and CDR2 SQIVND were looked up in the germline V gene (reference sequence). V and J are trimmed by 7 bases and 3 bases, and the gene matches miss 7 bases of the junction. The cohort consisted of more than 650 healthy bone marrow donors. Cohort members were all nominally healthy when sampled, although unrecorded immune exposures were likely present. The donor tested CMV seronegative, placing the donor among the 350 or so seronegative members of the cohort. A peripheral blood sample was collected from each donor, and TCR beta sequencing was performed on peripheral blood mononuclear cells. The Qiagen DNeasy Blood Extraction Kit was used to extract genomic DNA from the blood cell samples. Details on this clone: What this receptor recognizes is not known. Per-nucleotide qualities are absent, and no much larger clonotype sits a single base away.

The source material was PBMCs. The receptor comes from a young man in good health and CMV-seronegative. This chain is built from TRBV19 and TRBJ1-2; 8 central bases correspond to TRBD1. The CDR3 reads CASNIDRGDYGYTF. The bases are TGTGCCAGTAACATTGACAGGGGAGACTATGGCTACACCTTC.